This T cell receptor beta chain was sequenced for a study of graft-versus-host responses after intestinal transplantation. Across the study: For approximately three years after anti-thymocyte globulin induction, all recipients took tacrolimus and steroids. Study observations and caveats: GvH clone levels peaked in circulation, and this peak was associated with early post-transplant HvG declines.

CDR1 SGHTA and CDR2 FQGNSA come from the germline V gene. There are 14 residues in the CDR3. After removal of 3 bases from V and 6 bases from J, the junction contained 5 bases not matched to a gene. TCRdb keeps only in-frame clones here, not all; method: immunoSEQ multiplex PCR. The sample gives tens of thousands of clones, 82% of which show up once; more than 0.8% is in the top ten. Worth noting for this clone: Its target is unknown.

This chain connects TRBV7-2 to TRBJ2-3, with 8 bases aligning to TRBD2. This sample comprised unstimulated CD8+ T cells sorted from spleen or lymph node cells, obtained before transplant. This receptor was taken from a human donor who was the organ donor for an intestinal transplant. The CDR3 protein is CASSFPGGFDTQYF. In DNA form, the CDR3 reads TGTGCCAGCAGCTTTCCGGGGGGGTTCGATACGCAGTATTTT.